A selection of T cell receptor beta chains follows, all from one sample in a study of blood T cell repertoires in COVID-19. Measured with immunoSEQ multiplex PCR; TCRdb has only the in-frame clones, and not every one. This table has about 260,000 clones, 90% appearing once. Sequencing was done on a sample of peripheral blood. These receptors came from a woman in her 40s with acute or convalescent COVID-19. The CDR3 runs from the conserved cysteine through the conserved F or W. Fields, in order: V gene, CDR3 length, D gene, clone size, J gene, CDR3 protein, CDR3 DNA. The D gene is left open where the match is weak. Clone size is stated in some rows and not others, as once, few, many or a class when expanded.

V: TRBV11-2; length: 15; D: .; size: .; J: TRBJ1-1; CDR3: CASSLLPSGNTEAFF; DNA: TGTGCCAGCAGCTTACTCCCGAGCGGGAACACTGAAGCTTTCTTT
V: TRBV5-8; length: 17; D: TRBD1; size: .; J: TRBJ1-6; CDR3: CASSRGGTGGRGSPLHF; DNA: TGTGCCAGCAGCCGTGGGGGGACAGGGGGCCGCGGCTCACCCCTCCACTTT
V: TRBV10-3; length: 14; D: .; size: .; J: TRBJ2-3; CDR3: CAISAGGSADTQYF; DNA: TGTGCCATCAGTGCGGGGGGCAGTGCAGATACGCAGTATTTT
V: TRBV2; length: 15; D: TRBD2; size: few; J: TRBJ2-2; CDR3: CASKETSLSGSELFF; DNA: TGTGCCAGCAAAGAGACTAGCTTATCCGGATCGGAGCTGTTTTTT
V: TRBV19; length: 14; D: .; size: .; J: TRBJ1-2; CDR3: CASRVTSTNYGYTF; DNA: TGTGCCAGTAGAGTGACTTCTACTAACTATGGCTACACCTTC
V: TRBV5-1; length: 14; D: .; size: .; J: TRBJ1-6; CDR3: CASSPGRGDSPLHF; DNA: TGCGCCAGCAGCCCGGGGCGGGGTGATTCACCCCTCCACTTT
V: TRBV5-6; length: 15; D: .; size: .; J: TRBJ1-2; CDR3: CASSLRGPLMDGYTF; DNA: TGTGCCAGCAGCTTGAGAGGCCCTCTAATGGATGGCTACACCTTC
V: TRBV13; length: 19; D: .; size: .; J: TRBJ2-5; CDR3: CASATRFGTAGAPQETQYF; DNA: TGTGCCAGCGCCACCAGGTTTGGGACGGCGGGGGCGCCCCAAGAGACCCAGTACTTC
V: TRBV6-5; length: 15; D: TRBD1; size: .; J: TRBJ1-2; CDR3: CASRAGGTDRYGYTF; DNA: TGTGCCAGCAGGGCCGGAGGGACAGATCGCTATGGCTACACCTTC
V: TRBV2; length: 14; D: .; size: .; J: TRBJ1-6; CDR3: CASRRGLDNSPLHF; DNA: TGTGCCAGCAGGCGGGGGCTAGATAATTCACCCCTCCACTTT
V: TRBV6-6; length: 15; D: .; size: .; J: TRBJ1-2; CDR3: CASSYQSDGIYGYTF; DNA: TGTGCCAGCAGTTATCAGTCCGACGGGATCTATGGCTACACCTTC
V: TRBV6-6; length: 13; D: .; size: .; J: TRBJ2-4; CDR3: CATRGGDENIQYF; DNA: TGTGCCACCAGAGGGGGAGATGAAAACATTCAGTACTTC
V: TRBV2; length: 15; D: TRBD1; size: .; J: TRBJ1-4; CDR3: CASSFQQGANEKLFF; DNA: TGTGCCAGCAGTTTCCAACAGGGGGCTAATGAAAAACTGTTTTTT
V: TRBV11-2; length: 14; D: .; size: once; J: TRBJ1-5; CDR3: CASSLGTANQPQHF; DNA: TGTGCCAGCAGCTTAGGCACAGCTAATCAGCCCCAGCATTTT
V: TRBV4-1; length: 18; D: .; size: .; J: TRBJ1-5; CDR3: CASSQVSTIGRGSWPQHF; DNA: TGCGCCAGCAGCCAAGTGTCGACGATCGGACGGGGTTCCTGGCCCCAGCATTTT
V: TRBV6-5; length: 15; D: .; size: .; J: TRBJ1-2; CDR3: CASSYSRANNYGYTF; DNA: TGTGCCAGCAGTTACTCTCGAGCCAATAACTATGGCTACACCTTC
V: TRBV27; length: 19; D: TRBD2; size: .; J: TRBJ2-3; CDR3: CASSKFYMRASGGGDTQYF; DNA: TGTGCCAGCAGCAAATTTTACATGAGAGCTAGCGGGGGGGGAGATACGCAGTATTTT
V: TRBV27; length: 15; D: .; size: .; J: TRBJ2-1; CDR3: CASTTDSAPYNEQFF; DNA: TGTGCCAGCACCACTGACAGCGCCCCCTACAATGAGCAGTTCTTC
V: TRBV7-9; length: 17; D: TRBD1; size: once; J: TRBJ1-4; CDR3: CASSPQTGSRTNEKLFF; DNA: TGTGCCAGCAGCCCCCAGACAGGGAGTAGGACTAATGAAAAACTGTTTTTT
V: TRBV1; length: 14; D: .; size: few; J: TRBJ1-1; CDR3: CTSRTVTRNTEAFF; DNA: TGCACCAGCAGAACAGTAACCCGAAACACTGAAGCTTTCTTT
V: TRBV7-2; length: 16; D: TRBD1; size: .; J: TRBJ1-1; CDR3: CASSFQTGPTGTEAFF; DNA: TGTGCCAGCAGCTTCCAGACAGGGCCCACGGGAACTGAAGCTTTCTTT
V: TRBV19; length: 12; D: TRBD1; size: .; J: TRBJ1-2; CDR3: CASIGGHYGYTF; DNA: TGTGCCAGTATAGGGGGCCACTATGGCTACACCTTC
V: TRBV6-5; length: 14; D: TRBD2; size: .; J: TRBJ2-4; CDR3: CASSGLAGGPSQYF; DNA: TGTGCCAGCTCGGGGCTAGCGGGGGGGCCATCTCAGTACTTC
V: TRBV13; length: 14; D: .; size: .; J: TRBJ1-2; CDR3: CASSLGGQPDGYTF; DNA: TGTGCCAGCAGCTTAGGAGGACAGCCAGATGGCTACACCTTC
V: TRBV5-5; length: 11; D: .; size: once; J: TRBJ1-1; CDR3: CASSLPSEAFF; DNA: TGTGCCAGCAGCTTGCCCAGTGAAGCTTTCTTT
V: TRBV25-1; length: 18; D: TRBD1; size: .; J: TRBJ1-3; CDR3: CASSQSGINRGRGNTIYF; DNA: TGTGCCAGCAGCCAGAGTGGGATCAACAGGGGGCGGGGAAACACCATATATTTT
V: TRBV5-4; length: 16; D: TRBD1; size: .; J: TRBJ1-2; CDR3: CASSLMGQGFGNGYTF; DNA: TGTGCCAGCAGCTTGATGGGACAGGGGTTCGGGAATGGCTACACCTTC
V: TRBV5-4; length: 15; D: TRBD1; size: .; J: TRBJ1-2; CDR3: CASSLGGEGAGGYTF; DNA: TGTGCCAGCAGCTTGGGGGGCGAGGGGGCTGGAGGCTACACCTTC
V: TRBV5-1; length: 13; D: .; size: .; J: TRBJ1-1; CDR3: CASSLFVNTEAFF; DNA: TGCGCCAGCAGCTTGTTCGTGAACACTGAAGCTTTCTTT
V: TRBV24-1; length: 14; D: .; size: .; J: TRBJ2-3; CDR3: CATSDLDNTDTQYF; DNA: TGTGCCACCAGTGACTTGGACAACACAGATACGCAGTATTTT
V: TRBV4-1; length: 15; D: .; size: .; J: TRBJ2-2; CDR3: CASNTRWSDTGELFF; DNA: TGCGCCAGTAATACCCGGTGGTCGGACACCGGGGAGCTGTTTTTT
V: TRBV5-1; length: 15; D: .; size: few; J: TRBJ2-3; CDR3: CASSLGGPYTDTQYF; DNA: TGCGCCAGCAGCTTGGGGGGGCCGTACACAGATACGCAGTATTTT